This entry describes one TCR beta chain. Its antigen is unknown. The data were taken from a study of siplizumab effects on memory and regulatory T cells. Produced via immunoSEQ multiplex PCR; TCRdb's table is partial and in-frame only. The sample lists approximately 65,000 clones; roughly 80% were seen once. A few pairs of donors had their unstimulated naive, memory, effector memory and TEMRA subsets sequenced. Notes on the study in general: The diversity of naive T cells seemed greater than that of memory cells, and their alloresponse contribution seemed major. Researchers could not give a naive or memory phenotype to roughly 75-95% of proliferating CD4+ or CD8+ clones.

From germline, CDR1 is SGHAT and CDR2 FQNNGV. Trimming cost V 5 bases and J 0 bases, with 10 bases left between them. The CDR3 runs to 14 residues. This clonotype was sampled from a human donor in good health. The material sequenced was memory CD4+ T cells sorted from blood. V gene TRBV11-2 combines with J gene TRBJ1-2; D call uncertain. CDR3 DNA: TGTGCCAGCAGCCCCGACCCTCCTAACTATGGCTACACCTTC. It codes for CASSPDPPNYGYTF. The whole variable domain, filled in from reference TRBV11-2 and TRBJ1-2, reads EAGVAQSPRYKIIEKRQSVAFWCNPISGHATLYWYQQILGQGPKLLIQFQNNGVVDDSQLPKDRFSAERLKGVDSTLKIQPAKLEDSAVYLCASSPDPPNYGYTFGSGTRLTVV.